This T cell receptor beta chain was captured in a study of T cell changes during pregnancy in multiple sclerosis. CDR1 is MDHEN, CDR2 SYDVKM, per germline. V lost 5 bases, J lost 4 bases, and 7 bases stayed unmatched. The CDR3 is 15 residues long. Assay used: immunoSEQ multiplex PCR; TCRdb lists only in-frame clones, some missing. Here the sample spans tens of thousands of clones, over 90% being singletons. The origin of this receptor is a female donor with multiple sclerosis, enrolled in a pregnancy study. The sample in question was peripheral blood, obtained in the second trimester of pregnancy. The chain uses TRBV28 and TRBJ2-1; 8 positions match TRBD1. The CDR3: CASSGPGQAYNEQFF. CDR3 bases: TGTGCCAGCAGTGGTCCGGGACAGGCTTACAATGAGCAGTTCTTC.